This T cell receptor beta chain was recovered during a study of T cells in Graves' hyperthyroidism and ophthalmopathy. The V gene lost 2 bases and the J gene lost 5 bases, with 9 bases spanning the gap. The CDR3 sequence is 13 residues long. Per germline, CDR1 MNHEY and CDR2 SVGEGT. Exclusions: uncontrolled infection, other autoimmune disease, pregnancy, lactation. This clonotype was observed a few times. The antigen is not known. General study points: A 13 V-J model separated ophthalmopathy from stable hyperthyroidism.

Amplification of TCR beta CDR3 regions was performed using RNA transcripts as template. HTBI primers drove first-round RT-PCR of the TCR CDR3. TCRdb reanalysed the multiplex PCR reads using MiXCR and keeps one entry per CDR3 protein. The sample lists 250,000 to 300,000 distinct CDR3 sequences; about an eighth were seen once. Sample: blood. J is TRBJ1-2 and V is TRBV6-2 or TRBV6-3; D is unresolved. The source is a woman aged 25 to 39 with Graves' hyperthyroidism that later progressed to Graves' ophthalmopathy. Here the CDR3 reads CASSYGLFYGYTF. The CDR3 DNA reads as TGTGCCAGCAGTTACGGTCTTTTTTATGGCTACACCTTC.